These T cell receptor beta chains were read from a single sample in a study of siplizumab effects on memory and regulatory T cells. The repertoire was sequenced with immunoSEQ multiplex PCR; TCRdb's copy has only in-frame clones and lacks some. Of about 64,000 clones in the sample, roughly 96% are singletons; the top ten hold more than 0.095%. The sample consisted of naive CD8+ T cells sorted from blood. These receptors all stem from a human donor in good health. The CDR3 runs from the conserved cysteine through the conserved F or W. Fields, in order: D gene, clone size, V gene, J gene, CDR3 protein, CDR3 DNA. The D gene is left open where the match is weak. Only part of the rows carry a size: once, few, many, or a class if the clone is expanded.

>TRBD2|-|TRBV5-6|TRBJ2-5
CASSFMSSGGRQTQYF
TGTGCCAGCAGCTTTATGTCTAGCGGGGGGAGACAGACCCAGTACTTC
>-|-|TRBV27|TRBJ1-1
CASGLLNTEAFF
TGTGCCAGCGGACTTTTGAACACTGAAGCTTTCTTT
>-|-|TRBV7-9|TRBJ2-7
CASSLGGNYEQYF
TGTGCCAGCAGCTTAGGAGGGAACTACGAGCAGTACTTC
>TRBD1|-|TRBV30|TRBJ2-7
CAWSVGTGTYEQYF
TGTGCCTGGAGTGTAGGGACAGGGACCTACGAGCAGTACTTC
>TRBD2|-|TRBV7-9|TRBJ2-7
CASSLASSGAYEQYF
TGTGCCAGCAGCTTAGCGTCTAGCGGGGCCTACGAGCAGTACTTC
>TRBD1|-|TRBV28|TRBJ2-2
CASSQGQVGNTGELFF
TGTGCCAGCAGCCAGGGACAGGTGGGGAACACCGGGGAGCTGTTTTTT
>-|-|TRBV18|TRBJ1-1
CASSPDSGVTEAFF
TGTGCCAGCTCACCCGACTCAGGGGTCACTGAAGCTTTCTTT
>-|-|TRBV4-1|TRBJ1-1
CASSQVMDLGGAFF
TGCGCCAGCAGCCAAGTCATGGATCTGGGTGGCGCTTTCTTT
>TRBD1|-|TRBV7-6|TRBJ2-7
CASSQGTGSSYEQYF
TGTGCCAGCAGCCAAGGGACAGGGAGCTCCTACGAGCAGTACTTC
>-|-|TRBV7-6|TRBJ2-7
CASSEAPGRGHEQYF
TGTGCCAGCAGCGAAGCCCCGGGCCGCGGGCACGAGCAGTACTTC
>TRBD1|-|TRBV15|TRBJ2-3
CATSREGQGGDTQYF
TGTGCCACCAGCAGAGAGGGACAGGGAGGAGATACGCAGTATTTT
>TRBD1|-|TRBV19|TRBJ1-2
CASTNDRGVNYGYTF
TGTGCCAGTACCAACGACAGGGGCGTTAACTATGGCTACACCTTC
>TRBD1|-|TRBV28|TRBJ2-7
CASTPDRGHFEQYF
TGTGCCAGCACCCCGGACAGGGGGCATTTCGAGCAGTACTTC
>-|-|TRBV15|TRBJ1-2
CATSSTIHSYGYTF
TGTGCCACCAGCAGTACCATCCACTCCTATGGCTACACCTTC
>-|-|TRBV27|TRBJ2-7
CASSPRVSYEQYF
TGTGCCAGCAGCCCGAGGGTTTCCTACGAGCAGTACTTC
>-|-|TRBV4-1|TRBJ2-5
CASSQGAQTQETQYF
TGCGCCAGCAGCCAAGGCGCCCAAACTCAAGAGACCCAGTACTTC
>-|once|TRBV28|TRBJ1-2
CASRGSYYGYTF
TGTGCCAGCAGGGGGTCGTACTATGGCTACACCTTC
>-|-|TRBV19|TRBJ2-2
CASSPSDRNTGELFF
TGTGCCAGTAGTCCTTCGGACAGGAACACCGGGGAGCTGTTTTTT
>TRBD1|-|TRBV7-9|TRBJ2-1
CASSLGQGWDEQFF
TGTGCCAGCAGCCTGGGACAGGGGTGGGATGAGCAGTTCTTC
>-|-|TRBV27|TRBJ2-1
CASSLGQGRSYNEQFF
TGTGCCAGCAGCCTGGGTCAAGGGCGTTCTTACAATGAGCAGTTCTTC
>-|once|TRBV5-1|TRBJ1-2
CASSLLSGDYGYTF
TGCGCCAGCAGCTTGCTTTCAGGGGACTATGGCTACACCTTC
>TRBD1|-|TRBV2|TRBJ1-5
CASSGWTGEGEQPQHF
TGTGCCAGCAGTGGGTGGACAGGGGAAGGAGAACAGCCCCAGCATTTT
>TRBD1|-|TRBV19|TRBJ1-1
CASAQGAVIVSLNTEAFF
TGTGCCAGTGCTCAGGGGGCAGTTATAGTTTCCTTGAACACTGAAGCTTTCTTT
>-|-|TRBV7-6|TRBJ2-1
CASSLVGGTDYNEQFF
TGTGCCAGCAGCTTAGTAGGCGGGACAGACTACAATGAGCAGTTCTTC
>TRBD2|-|TRBV14|TRBJ2-7
CASSQGTSGYYEQYF
TGTGCCAGCAGCCAAGGGACTAGCGGGTACTACGAGCAGTACTTC
>-|-|TRBV30|TRBJ2-7
CAWSATGPGEQYF
TGTGCCTGGAGTGCCACGGGGCCCGGCGAGCAGTACTTC
>-|-|TRBV27|TRBJ2-1
CASSPVGNIYGNEQFF
TGTGCCAGCAGCCCCGTCGGAAATATATATGGGAATGAGCAGTTCTTC
>-|-|TRBV10-3|TRBJ1-1
CAISGGTTEAFF
TGTGCCATCAGTGGTGGGACAACCGAAGCTTTCTTT
>-|-|TRBV5-4|TRBJ2-1
CASSLVSNEQFF
TGTGCCAGCAGCTTGGTAAGCAATGAGCAGTTCTTC
>TRBD1|-|TRBV27|TRBJ1-1
CASSLSTGKIEAFF
TGTGCCAGCAGTTTATCGACAGGGAAAATCGAAGCTTTCTTT
>TRBD1|-|TRBV9|TRBJ1-4
CASSLGRGTGEKLFF
TGTGCCAGCAGCCTTGGGAGGGGGACAGGCGAAAAACTGTTTTTT
>-|-|TRBV29-1|TRBJ1-1
CSVGKPTDYTEAFF
TGCAGCGTTGGAAAGCCGACAGATTACACTGAAGCTTTCTTT
>TRBD1|-|TRBV27|TRBJ2-7
CASSPGTGINYEQYF
TGTGCCAGCAGTCCCGGGACAGGAATTAACTACGAGCAGTACTTC
>TRBD2|-|TRBV19|TRBJ2-5
CASSITSGGDETQYF
TGTGCCAGTAGTATCACTAGCGGGGGGGACGAGACCCAGTACTTC
>-|-|TRBV11-2|TRBJ1-1
CASSSLAGEAFF
TGTGCCAGCAGTTCCCTGGCGGGGGAAGCTTTCTTT
>TRBD2|once|TRBV6-5|TRBJ2-5
CASSGLAGQETQYF
TGTGCCAGCAGCGGACTAGCGGGGCAAGAGACCCAGTACTTC
>TRBD2|-|TRBV27|TRBJ2-7
CASSLLGGGPVF
TGTGCCAGCAGTTTATTAGGCGGGGGGCCGGTATTC
>TRBD1|-|TRBV10-3|TRBJ2-3
CAISESEGALIGDTQYF
TGTGCCATCAGTGAGTCTGAGGGGGCTTTAATTGGGGATACGCAGTATTTT
>-|-|TRBV11-2|TRBJ1-6
CASSSGGVPPLHF
TGTGCCAGCAGCTCAGGCGGGGTTCCACCCCTCCACTTT
>-|-|TRBV11-2|TRBJ1-3
CASSLGRSSGNTIYF
TGTGCCAGCAGCTTAGGGCGGTCCTCTGGAAACACCATATATTTT
>-|-|TRBV19|TRBJ2-3
CASSTELLADTQYF
TGTGCCAGTAGTACGGAGCTCTTGGCAGATACGCAGTATTTT
>TRBD1|-|TRBV6-7|TRBJ2-7
CASSPRQGYEQYF
TGTGCCAGCAGCCCTCGACAGGGGTACGAGCAGTACTTC
>-|-|TRBV5-6|TRBJ2-3
CASSSGLPADTQYF
TGTGCCAGCAGCTCCGGACTTCCCGCGGATACGCAGTATTTT
>-|-|TRBV5-4|TRBJ2-3
CASSFRGGADTQYF
TGTGCCAGCAGCTTTCGAGGGGGGGCAGATACGCAGTATTTT
>-|-|TRBV11-2|TRBJ2-2
CASSTITGELFF
TGTGCCAGCAGCACGATCACCGGGGAGCTGTTTTTT
>TRBD1|-|TRBV19|TRBJ2-3
CASSMTGQSDTQYF
TGTGCCAGTAGTATGACAGGGCAATCGGATACGCAGTATTTT
>-|-|TRBV11-2|TRBJ2-6
CASSLVHGSGANVLTF
TGTGCCAGCAGCTTAGTCCATGGCTCTGGGGCCAACGTCCTGACTTTC
>-|-|TRBV29-1|TRBJ1-2
CSVPSGYGYTF
TGCAGCGTCCCCTCCGGCTATGGCTACACCTTC
>-|-|TRBV13|TRBJ2-7
CASSLQVHEQYF
TGTGCCAGCAGCTTACAGGTCCACGAGCAGTACTTC
>-|once|TRBV15|TRBJ1-5
CATSRVIIRNQPQHF
TGTGCCACCAGCAGAGTCATCATAAGGAATCAGCCCCAGCATTTT
>-|-|TRBV4-3|TRBJ2-7
CASSQARWQYEQYF
TGCGCCAGCAGCCAAGCCAGGTGGCAGTACGAGCAGTACTTC
>-|-|TRBV6-5|TRBJ1-3
CASSYDGNTIYF
TGTGCCAGCAGTTACGATGGAAACACCATATATTTT
>TRBD1|few|TRBV6-6|TRBJ2-5
CASSPFLTGGQETQYF
TGTGCCAGCAGCCCCTTTCTGACAGGGGGCCAAGAGACCCAGTACTTC
>TRBD2|-|TRBV7-7|TRBJ2-1
CASSTLAGGNNEQFF
TGTGCCAGCAGTACACTAGCGGGGGGAAACAATGAGCAGTTCTTC
>TRBD1|-|TRBV9|TRBJ2-7
CASSARETGDPYEQYF
TGTGCCAGCAGCGCCCGGGAGACAGGGGACCCCTACGAGCAGTACTTC
>-|-|TRBV11-2|TRBJ1-6
CASSLDPSDSPLHF
TGTGCCAGCAGCTTAGATCCTTCAGACTCACCCCTCCACTTT
>TRBD2|-|TRBV7-8|TRBJ2-2
CASSILAGDTGELFF
TGTGCCAGCAGCATACTAGCGGGGGACACCGGGGAGCTGTTTTTT
>TRBD2|-|TRBV5-4|TRBJ2-7
CASSLGSGAYEQYF
TGTGCCAGCAGCTTGGGTAGCGGGGCGTACGAGCAGTACTTC
>-|-|TRBV27|TRBJ2-1
CASSLILGEQFF
TGTGCCAGCAGTTTAATCCTGGGTGAGCAGTTCTTC